The rows below give T cell receptor beta chains drawn from one sample of a study of T cell repertoires in cytomegalovirus infection. One entry per CDR3 protein results from TCRdb running MiXCR on the reads. The sample has about 52,000 distinct CDR3 sequences, about 18% seen once; the top ten hold over 75%. These TCRs are of unknown antigen specificity. This specimen was CD8+ T cells from cultured PBMCs, taken from culture after CMV antigen stimulation. Source of these receptors: a human donor in good health (CMV status not recorded). Some clones in this sample may be carry-over from other donors' samples. CDR3s include the opening cysteine and the closing phenylalanine or tryptophan. The D gene is left open where the match is weak. Clone size is shown for a subset of rows, as once, few, many or a class of expanded clone.

>TRBJ2-7|TRBV27|15|TRBD2|NA
CASSFDAGGTYEQYF
TGTGCCAGCAGTTTTGACGCGGGGGGGACCTACGAGCAGTACTTC
>TRBJ2-1|TRBV9|17|NA|NA
CASSPNPLGPRRGEQFF
TGTGCCAGCAGCCCAAACCCTTTAGGACCAAGGAGGGGTGAGCAGTTCTTC
>TRBJ1-1|TRBV11-1|11|NA|NA
CASSSLSEAFF
TGTGCCAGCAGCTCTCTATCTGAAGCTTTCTTT
>TRBJ1-3|TRBV12-3/TRBV12-4|16|TRBD1|few
CASIPGTGGSGNTIYF
TGTGCCAGCATCCCCGGGACAGGGGGTTCTGGAAACACCATATATTTT
>TRBJ2-1|TRBV6-2/TRBV6-3|15|NA|few
CASTELLYSYNEQFF
TGTGCCAGCACGGAGCTACTTTACTCCTACAATGAGCAGTTCTTC
>TRBJ2-3|TRBV12-3/TRBV12-4|14|TRBD2|NA
CASTSFGGADTQYF
TGTGCCAGCACCTCTTTTGGGGGGGCAGATACGCAGTATTTT
>TRBJ1-6|TRBV12-3/TRBV12-4|18|TRBD1|few
CASTTRQGSSSYNSPLHF
TGTGCCAGCACCACACGACAGGGTTCAAGCTCCTATAATTCACCCCTCCACTTT
>TRBJ1-2|TRBV4-3|14|NA|NA
CASSQDGGAYGYTF
TGCGCCAGCAGCCAAGATGGTGGCGCCTATGGCTACACCTTC
>TRBJ2-7|TRBV6-2/TRBV6-3|15|TRBD1|few
CASSYLGQGAYEQYF
TGTGCCAGCAGTTACCTCGGACAGGGGGCCTACGAGCAGTACTTC
>TRBJ2-6|TRBV4-1|14|NA|NA
CASSQGTGANVLTF
TGCGCCAGCAGCCAGGGGACTGGGGCCAACGTCCTGACTTTC
>TRBJ2-1|TRBV19|15|TRBD2|NA
CASSRTSGVDNEQFF
TGTGCCAGTAGTCGGACTAGCGGGGTCGACAATGAGCAGTTCTTC
>TRBJ2-5|TRBV7-2|17|TRBD2|NA
CASSPGLAGGLRETQYF
TGTGCCAGCAGCCCCGGACTAGCGGGGGGGCTTAGGGAGACCCAGTACTTC
>TRBJ1-2|TRBV19|14|NA|NA
CASSMDQESYGYTF
TGTGCCAGTAGTATGGACCAGGAAAGCTATGGCTACACCTTC
>TRBJ1-5|TRBV7-8|12|NA|few
CASSLRDQPQHF
TGTGCCAGCAGCTTAAGGGATCAGCCCCAGCATTTT
>TRBJ2-7|TRBV4-3|16|NA|NA
CASSQDEDSLSYEQYF
TGCGCCAGCAGCCAAGACGAGGATTCCCTCTCCTACGAGCAGTACTTC
>TRBJ1-3|TRBV28|14|NA|NA
CASSYLGGGNTIYF
TGTGCCAGCAGTTACCTCGGGGGGGGAAACACCATATATTTT
>TRBJ1-3|TRBV6-1|17|NA|few
CASRGGTRATSGNTIYF
TGTGCCAGCAGGGGGGGGACCAGGGCAACCTCTGGAAACACCATATATTTT
>TRBJ2-3|TRBV7-2|15|NA|few
CASSYMAGSTDTQYF
TGTGCCAGCAGCTACATGGCGGGGTCCACAGATACGCAGTATTTT
>TRBJ1-5|TRBV12-3/TRBV12-4|17|NA|NA
CASSFRPGDCCNQPQHF
TGTGCCAGCAGTTTTCGTCCGGGGGACTGCTGTAATCAGCCCCAGCATTTT
>TRBJ2-3|TRBV27|15|TRBD1|NA
CASSFARTGKDTQYF
TGTGCCAGCAGTTTTGCGAGGACAGGGAAAGATACGCAGTATTTT
>TRBJ1-1|TRBV15|15|NA|many
CATSRDDSFTTEAFF
TGTGCCACCAGCAGAGATGACTCCTTTACGACTGAAGCTTTCTTT